A single sample gave rise to the 18 T cell receptor beta chains below, sequenced in a study of tumor and adjacent non-tumor tissue in lung cancer. TCRbeta libraries were built with three rounds of nested PCR, modified from ARM-PCR. TCRdb redid the calling of the multiplex PCR reads with MiXCR, one entry per CDR3 protein. The repertoire has about 200,000 distinct CDR3 sequences, less than 80% of them found once; the top ten carry almost 25%. This sample's RNA came from whole unsorted tissue. Sample: lung tumor tissue. The source of these receptors is a man aged 60-69 years with non-small cell lung cancer.

This clonotype was seen once. Relative to the germline gene, one junction end is altered; a read error may explain this. The V and J genes are TRBV29-1 and TRBJ1-5; the D is unclear. The CDR3 runs to 12 residues. Germline assignment: CDR1 SQVTM and CDR2 ANQGSEA. The CDR3 loop reads CSVGAREQHQHF. The DNA of the CDR3 is TGCAGCGTTGGGGCCAGAGAACAGCACCAGCATTTT.

The sample holds a few counts of this clonotype. CDR3 region: CASRTALKTYEQYF. CDR3 bases: TGTGCCAGTAGGACCGCTCTAAAGACCTACGAGCAGTACTTC. This chain joins TRBV6-5 and TRBJ2-7; the D is unclear. V lost 9 bases to trimming and J lost 2 bases, with 17 bases between them. There are 14 residues in the CDR3. CDR1 is MNHEY, CDR2 SVGAGI, per germline.

This clonotype was observed a few times. The chain employs TRBV28 and TRBJ1-1; D uncertain. Trimming took off 5 bases at V and 3 bases at J, with 13 bases between the two ends. Germline CDR1 reads MDHEN; CDR2 reads SYDVKM. This CDR3 is built from 14 residues. This chain's CDR3 is CASSRSSGYTEAFF. CDR3 DNA sequence: TGTGCCAGCAGTCGAAGCTCAGGTTACACTGAAGCTTTCTTT.

This sequence joins TRBV6-5 and TRBJ2-2, with TRBD2 matching over 11 bases. V trimming: 6 bases; J trimming: 6 bases; junction bases outside the gene matches: 6. Per germline, CDR1 MNHEY and CDR2 SVGAGI. The CDR3 extends over 15 amino acids. CDR3 DNA: TGTGCCAGCAGACAAGGACTAGCGGGCTCCGGGGAGCTGTTTTTT. Translation: CASRQGLAGSGELFF.

The rearrangement links TRBV12-3 or TRBV12-4 to TRBJ2-1; D possibly corresponds to TRBD2 (6 bases). The DNA end favors TRBJ2-7, so the J call may be wrong. The CDR3 is made up of 15 amino acids. CDR3 nucleotides: TGTGCCAGCAGTTTCCCCAATGGGGGGATCGATGAGCAGTACTTC. It codes for CASSFPNGGIDEQYF.

On this clonotype itself: The germline gene is not matched at one end of the junction; a read error may be the cause. The chain combines TRBV20-1 with TRBJ1-1; 7 bases match TRBD1. The CDR3 consists of 15 residues. Looked up from germline, CDR1 is DFQATT and CDR2 is SNEGSKA (reference sequence). CDR3 sequence reads: CSARDPAGGDTETFF. The CDR3 DNA reads as TGCAGTGCTAGAGATCCCGCAGGGGGGGACACTGAAACTTTCTTT.

This clonotype was seen only a few times. The V and J genes are TRBV29-1 and TRBJ2-1; 12 positions agree with TRBD2. The germline V gene encodes CDR1 SQVTM and CDR2 ANQGSEA. J was trimmed by 8 bases and V by 2 bases; bases with no gene match: 7. The CDR3 is 15 residues long. CDR3 protein: CSVESRLAGEDEQFF. The CDR3 nucleotides read TGCAGCGTTGAATCGAGACTAGCGGGAGAGGATGAGCAGTTCTTC.

The gene calls are TRBV2 and TRBJ2-3; D uncertain. This CDR3 contains 14 residues. Trimming removed 2 bases at V and 2 bases at J, with 8 bases between. Germline CDR1 is SNHLY and CDR2 is FYNNEI. The CDR3: CASSEKLSTDTQYF. The CDR3 coding sequence is TGTGCCAGCAGTGAAAAGCTCTCCACAGATACGCAGTATTTT. The full variable domain, with the rest looked up from reference TRBV2 and TRBJ2-3, is EPEVTQTPSHQVTQMGQEVILRCVPISNHLYFYWYRQILGQKVEFLVSFYNNEISEKSEIFDDQFSVERPDGSNFTLKIRSTKLEDSAMYFCASSEKLSTDTQYFGPGTRLTVL.

As regards this clonotype: A much more abundant neighbour one base away suggests this may be a read error. The CDR3 reads CASSGYYTQYF. CDR3 DNA: TGCGCCAGCAGCGGGTACTACACCCAGTACTTC. The gene calls are TRBV5-1 and TRBJ2-5, with D unresolved. Trimming cost V 4 bases and J 8 bases, with 9 bases left between them. The CDR3 is 11 amino acids. Germline assignment: CDR1 SGHRS and CDR2 YFSETQ. Full variable domain (rest looked up from reference TRBV5-1 and TRBJ2-5): KAGVTQTPRYLIKTRGQQVTLSCSPISGHRSVSWYQQTPGQGLQFLFEYFSETQRNKGNFPGRFSGRQFSNSRSEMNVSTLELGDSALYLCASSGYYTQYFGPGTRLLVL.

This clonotype turned up a few times. The chain is built from TRBV5-4 and TRBJ1-4; maybe TRBD1 (6 bases). The CDR3 has 15 residues. Germline CDR1 SGHNT, CDR2 YYREEE (reference sequence). Trimming cost V 4 bases and J 3 bases, with 13 bases left between them. CDR3 nucleotides: TGTGCCAGCAGCGCCGGGACACAGTCTAATGAAAAACTGTTTTTT. This codes for CASSAGTQSNEKLFF.

As concerns this clonotype: Possible read error: a much larger clone is one base away. The chain employs TRBV6-2 or TRBV6-3 and TRBJ2-1; 9 bases are shared with TRBD2. CDR1 is MNHEY, CDR2 SVGEGT, per germline. J was trimmed by 6 bases and V by 7 bases; bases with no gene match: 10. The CDR3 length is 15 residues. The CDR3 loop reads CASTHSGRRCNEQFF. DNA for the CDR3: TGTGCCAGCACCCATAGCGGGAGACGCTGCAATGAGCAGTTCTTC.

Concerning this clonotype itself: No conserved phenylalanine or tryptophan ends this CDR3, so it is likely a read error. This chain links TRBV20-1 with TRBJ2-1; TRBD2 matches 7 bases. In germline, CDR1 is DFQATT, CDR2 SNEGSKA (reference sequence). This CDR3 contains 15 residues. CDR3 residues: CSAESLAHSYNEQFI. CDR3 nucleotide sequence: TGCAGTGCTGAATCACTAGCGCACTCCTACAATGAACAGTTCATC.

Note on this clonotype: A much larger clone differs from this one at a single base, so this may be a read error. V usage is TRBV20-1 and J usage is TRBJ2-5; D not resolved. The CDR3 runs 15 residues. CDR1 and CDR2 from the germline V gene are DFQATT and SNEGSKA (reference sequence). V lost 1 base, J lost 5 bases, and 17 bases lay in between. CDR3 in DNA: TGCAGTGCTAGAGTTCCCCCTCCCGAGAAGGAGACCCAGTACTTC. The encoded protein is CSARVPPPEKETQYF.

This clonotype was counted once. The gene calls are TRBV29-1 and TRBJ2-1; a possible D gene is TRBD2 (6 bases). The CDR3 loop spans 13 amino acids. CDR1 is SQVTM, CDR2 ANQGSEA, per germline. The CDR3 region is CSVDSVGGNEQFF. The CDR3 coding sequence is TGCAGTGTCGATAGCGTGGGGGGTAATGAGCAGTTCTTC.

As regards this clonotype: This sequence may be a read error, since a much larger clone differs from it by one base. The rearrangement joins TRBV20-1 to TRBJ2-7, with 11 positions matching TRBD2. CDR3 length: 15 amino acids. Germline assignment: CDR1 DFQATT and CDR2 SNEGSKA (reference sequence). This chain's CDR3 is CCATDILAGVFEQYF. In nucleotides, the CDR3 is TGCTGTGCCACGGATATACTAGCGGGAGTATTCGAGCAGTACTTC.

Remarks on this clonotype: With a much larger clone just one base away, this may be a read error. The chain links TRBV20-1 to TRBJ2-1, with a weak D call TRBD2 (6 bases). CDR1 is DFQATT, CDR2 SNEGSKA, per germline (reference sequence). V was pared by 3 bases and J by 2 bases, with 14 bases between. There are 15 residues in the CDR3. The CDR3 sequence: CSARLIGRPYNEQFF. The CDR3 DNA sequence: TGCAGTGCTAGGCTTATCGGGAGACCCTACAATGAGCAGTTCTTC.

On this clonotype itself: This may stem from a read error, because a much larger clone lies one nucleotide away. V usage is TRBV29-1 and J usage is TRBJ2-3; TRBD2 is a possible D gene (5 bases). Germline V gene data show CDR1 as SQVTM and CDR2 as ANQGSEA. The CDR3 loop spans 12 amino acids. Trimming took off 7 bases at V and 4 bases at J, with 12 bases between the two ends. DNA for the CDR3: TGCAGCGCTGCGGGCCACTCAGATACGCAGTATTTT. This gives the protein CSAAGHSDTQYF.

V usage is TRBV20-1 and J usage is TRBJ2-1; 14 bases align to TRBD2. The germline V gene has CDR1 DFQATT and CDR2 SNEGSKA (reference sequence). The CDR3 totals 16 residues. The J segment lost 10 bases and the V segment lost 2 bases, leaving 10 bases of the junction unmatched. CDR3 in DNA: TGCAGTGCTAGATATACGGGACTAGCGGGAGTTTGGGAGCAGTTCTTC. Translated: CSARYTGLAGVWEQFF.